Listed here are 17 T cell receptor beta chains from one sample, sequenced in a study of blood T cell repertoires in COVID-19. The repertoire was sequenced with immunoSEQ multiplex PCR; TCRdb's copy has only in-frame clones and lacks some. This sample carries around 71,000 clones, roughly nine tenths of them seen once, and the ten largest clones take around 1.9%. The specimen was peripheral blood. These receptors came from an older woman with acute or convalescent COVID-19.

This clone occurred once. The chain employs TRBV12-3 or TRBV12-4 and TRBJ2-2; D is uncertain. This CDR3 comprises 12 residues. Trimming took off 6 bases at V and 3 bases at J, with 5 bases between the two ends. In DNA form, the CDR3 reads TGTGCCAGCAGGGTAGACACCGGGGAGCTGTTTTTT. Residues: CASRVDTGELFF.

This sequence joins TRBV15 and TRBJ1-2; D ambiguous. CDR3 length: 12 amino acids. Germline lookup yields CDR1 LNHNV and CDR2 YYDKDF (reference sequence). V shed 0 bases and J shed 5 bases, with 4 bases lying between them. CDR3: CATSRDRYGYTF. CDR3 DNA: TGTGCCACCAGCAGAGATCGGTATGGCTACACCTTC.

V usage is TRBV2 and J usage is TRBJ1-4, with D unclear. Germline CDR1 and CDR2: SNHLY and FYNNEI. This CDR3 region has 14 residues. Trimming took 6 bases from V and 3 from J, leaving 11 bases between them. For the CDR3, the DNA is TGTGCCAGCAGGGAGGAGTCTTCTAATGAAAAACTGTTTTTT. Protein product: CASREESSNEKLFF.

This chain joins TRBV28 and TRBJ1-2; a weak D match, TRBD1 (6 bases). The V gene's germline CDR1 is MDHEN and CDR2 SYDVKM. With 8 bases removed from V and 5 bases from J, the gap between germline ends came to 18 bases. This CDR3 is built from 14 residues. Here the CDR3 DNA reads TGTGCCAGCGATAGCACCCAGGGGATATATGGCTACACCTTC. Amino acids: CASDSTQGIYGYTF.

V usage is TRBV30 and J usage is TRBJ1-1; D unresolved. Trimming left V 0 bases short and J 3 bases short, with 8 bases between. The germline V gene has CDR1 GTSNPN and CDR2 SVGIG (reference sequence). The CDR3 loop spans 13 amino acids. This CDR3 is CAWSVGVYTEAFF. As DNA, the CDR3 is TGTGCCTGGAGTGTGGGAGTCTACACTGAAGCTTTCTTT.

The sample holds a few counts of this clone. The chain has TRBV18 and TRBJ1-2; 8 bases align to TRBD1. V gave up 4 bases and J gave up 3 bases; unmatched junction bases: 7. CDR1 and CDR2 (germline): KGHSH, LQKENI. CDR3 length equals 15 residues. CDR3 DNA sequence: TGTGCCAGCTCACTCGGACAGGGACGGGACTATGGCTACACCTTC. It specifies CASSLGQGRDYGYTF.

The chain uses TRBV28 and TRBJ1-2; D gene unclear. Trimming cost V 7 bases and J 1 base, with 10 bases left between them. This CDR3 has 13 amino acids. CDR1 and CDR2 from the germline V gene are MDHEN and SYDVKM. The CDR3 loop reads CASKEDYNYGYTF. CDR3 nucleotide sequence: TGTGCCAGCAAGGAGGATTATAACTATGGCTACACCTTC.

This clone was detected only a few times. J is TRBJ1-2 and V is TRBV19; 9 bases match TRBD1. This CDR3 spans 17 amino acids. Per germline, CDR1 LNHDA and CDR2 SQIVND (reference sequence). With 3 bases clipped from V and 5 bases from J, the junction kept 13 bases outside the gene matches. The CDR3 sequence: CASSIRRPGTGSYGYTF. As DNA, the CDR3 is TGTGCCAGTAGTATCAGGCGTCCCGGGACAGGGTCGTATGGCTACACCTTC.

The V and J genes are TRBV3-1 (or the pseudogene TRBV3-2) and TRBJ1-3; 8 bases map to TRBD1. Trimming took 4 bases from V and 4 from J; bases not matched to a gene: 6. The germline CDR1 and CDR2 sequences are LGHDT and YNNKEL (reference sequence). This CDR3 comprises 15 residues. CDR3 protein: CASSPQGAQGNTIYF. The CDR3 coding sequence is TGTGCCAGCAGCCCCCAGGGGGCTCAAGGAAACACCATATATTTT.

The CDR3 is CASSQGGTSGSYEQFF. CDR3 sequence (DNA): TGTGCCAGCAGCCAAGGCGGGACTAGCGGGAGCTATGAGCAGTTCTTC. The chain employs TRBV13 and TRBJ2-1, with TRBD2 matching over 14 bases. The CDR3 consists of 16 residues. Germline lookup yields CDR1 PRHDT and CDR2 FYEKMQ (reference sequence). The junction had 8 bases not matched to a gene; V was cut back by 5 bases and J by 8 bases.

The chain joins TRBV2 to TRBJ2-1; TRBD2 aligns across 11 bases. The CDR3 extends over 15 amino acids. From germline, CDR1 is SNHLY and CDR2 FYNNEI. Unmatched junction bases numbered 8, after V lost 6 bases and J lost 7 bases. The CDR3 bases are TGTGCCAGCAGAGTTACTAGCGGGAGTAATAATGAGCAGTTCTTC. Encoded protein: CASRVTSGSNNEQFF.

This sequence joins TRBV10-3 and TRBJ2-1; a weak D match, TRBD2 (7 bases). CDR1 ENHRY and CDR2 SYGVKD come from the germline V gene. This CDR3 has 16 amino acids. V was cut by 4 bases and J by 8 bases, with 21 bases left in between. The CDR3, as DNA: TGTGCCATCAGTGGACTAGCAACGGGGGCAAGCCATGAGCAGTTCTTC. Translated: CAISGLATGASHEQFF.

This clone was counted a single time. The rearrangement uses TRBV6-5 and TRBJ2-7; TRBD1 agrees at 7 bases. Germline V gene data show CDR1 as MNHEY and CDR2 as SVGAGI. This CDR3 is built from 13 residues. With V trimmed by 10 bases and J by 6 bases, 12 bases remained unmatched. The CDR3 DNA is TGTGCCACCAGGCAGCAGGGGGATCGCGAGCAGTACTTC. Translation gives CATRQQGDREQYF.

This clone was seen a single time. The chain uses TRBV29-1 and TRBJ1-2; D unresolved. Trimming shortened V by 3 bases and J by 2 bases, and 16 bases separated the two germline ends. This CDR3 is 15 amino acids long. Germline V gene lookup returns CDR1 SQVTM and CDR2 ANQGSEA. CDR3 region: CSVDFELPKNYGYTF. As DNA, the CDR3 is TGCAGCGTTGACTTTGAACTCCCGAAGAACTATGGCTACACCTTC.

In nucleotides, the CDR3 is TGTGCCAGCAGCGAAGGGGGCGCACGAGGTAAGGACACTGAAGCTTTCTTT. Translated: CASSEGGARGKDTEAFF. The gene calls are TRBV9 and TRBJ1-1; TRBD1 agrees at 7 bases. Germline lookup yields CDR1 SGDLS and CDR2 YYNGEE. This CDR3 contains 17 residues. The trim removed 3 bases at V and 3 bases at J, leaving 14 bases unmatched. Using reference TRBV9 and TRBJ1-1 for the parts outside the CDR3, the full variable domain is DSGVTQTPKHLITATGQRVTLRCSPRSGDLSVYWYQQSLDQGLQFLIQYYNGEERAKGNILERFSAQQFPDLHSELNLSSLELGDSALYFCASSEGGARGKDTEAFFGQGTRLTVV.

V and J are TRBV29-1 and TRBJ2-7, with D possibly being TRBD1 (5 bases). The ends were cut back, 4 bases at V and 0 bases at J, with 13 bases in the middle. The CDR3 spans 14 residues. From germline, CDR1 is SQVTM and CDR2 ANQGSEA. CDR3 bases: TGCAGCGTTGTGGCCACAGGATACTCCTACGAGCAGTACTTC. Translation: CSVVATGYSYEQYF.

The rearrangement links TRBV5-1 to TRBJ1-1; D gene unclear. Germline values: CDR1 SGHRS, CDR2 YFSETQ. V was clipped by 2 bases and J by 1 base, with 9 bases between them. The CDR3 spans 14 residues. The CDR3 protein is CASSFFRGNTEAFF. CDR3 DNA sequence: TGCGCCAGCAGCTTTTTTCGGGGGAACACTGAAGCTTTCTTT.